A single sample gave rise to the 18 T cell receptor beta chains below, sequenced in a study of blood T cell repertoires in COVID-19. Measured with immunoSEQ multiplex PCR; TCRdb has only the in-frame clones, and not every one. This table holds under 150,000 clones, around 80% found once. The source material was peripheral blood. Source of these receptors: a man aged 70 or older with acute or convalescent COVID-19.

The V and J genes are TRBV19 and TRBJ2-3, with 7 bases fitting TRBD2. Germline V gene sequence: CDR1 LNHDA, CDR2 SQIVND (reference sequence). CDR3 length: 17 residues. With 5 bases clipped from V and 0 bases from J, the junction kept 11 bases outside the gene matches. CDR3 protein: CASSPWTRSPSTDTQYF. CDR3 DNA sequence: TGTGCCAGTAGTCCCTGGACTAGAAGCCCGAGCACAGATACGCAGTATTTT.

The rearrangement joins TRBV6-1 to TRBJ2-3; perhaps TRBD1 as D (5 bases). The CDR3 length is 15 residues. V gave up 1 base and J gave up 0 bases, with 8 bases separating them. Per germline, CDR1 MNHNS and CDR2 SASEGT. The CDR3 nucleotides are TGTGCCAGCAGTGAAGGGACACTTAGCACAGATACGCAGTATTTT. As protein: CASSEGTLSTDTQYF.

The CDR3 protein is CASSKNWGTDLHF. The CDR3 DNA follows: TGTGCCAGCAGTAAAAATTGGGGGACTGACCTCCACTTT. The chain has TRBV12-3 or TRBV12-4 and TRBJ1-6, with D maybe TRBD1 (5 bases). The V end was cut by 5 bases, the J end by 15 bases, with 17 bases between. CDR3 size: 13 residues.

The rearrangement joins TRBV3-1 (or the pseudogene TRBV3-2) to TRBJ2-7; 8 bases match TRBD1. V was clipped by 1 base and J by 6 bases; unmatched bases: 8. The CDR3 runs to 15 residues. Germline V gene lookup returns CDR1 LGHDT and CDR2 YNNKEL (reference sequence). CDR3 loop: CASSQASGTGSEQYF. In DNA, the CDR3 is TGTGCCAGCAGCCAAGCTTCCGGGACAGGCTCCGAGCAGTACTTC.

A note on this clone: The sample carries other DNA sequences with the same CDR3. V and J are TRBV9 and TRBJ2-3, with 12 bases that match TRBD2. CDR3 length: 17 residues. The V gene end was trimmed by 3 bases and the J gene end by 5 bases; junction bases not matched to a gene: 10. CDR1 and CDR2 from the germline V gene are SGDLS and YYNGEE. The CDR3 DNA sequence: TGTGCCAGCAGCGGGCTAGCGGGGGGGCCTCGGGGAGATACGCAGTATTTT. Amino acids: CASSGLAGGPRGDTQYF.

This clone was seen a single time. The chain is built from TRBV2 and TRBJ2-5; D ambiguous. V was pared by 5 bases and J by 2 bases, with 9 bases between. This CDR3 contains 13 residues. CDR1 is SNHLY and CDR2 is FYNNEI in the germline V gene. Here the CDR3 reads CASSPMWQETQYF. CDR3 coding DNA: TGTGCCAGCAGTCCTATGTGGCAAGAGACCCAGTACTTC. The whole variable domain, filled in from reference TRBV2 and TRBJ2-5, reads EPEVTQTPSHQVTQMGQEVILRCVPISNHLYFYWYRQILGQKVEFLVSFYNNEISEKSEIFDDQFSVERPDGSNFTLKIRSTKLEDSAMYFCASSPMWQETQYFGPGTRLLVL.

V is TRBV3-1 (or the pseudogene TRBV3-2) and J is TRBJ1-4; D ambiguous. Per the germline V gene, CDR1 is LGHDT and CDR2 is YNNKEL (reference sequence). Trimming stripped 3 bases from V and 8 bases from J, with 10 bases between. The CDR3 sequence is 13 residues long. CDR3 amino acids: CASSQLLGEKLFF. The DNA of the CDR3 is TGTGCCAGCAGCCAGCTTCTCGGGGAAAAACTGTTTTTT.

CDR3 sequence: CASSRARTSGGAAETQYF. In DNA, the CDR3 is TGTGCCAGCAGTCGCGCGAGGACTAGCGGGGGGGCCGCGGAGACCCAGTACTTC. The genes are TRBV6-6 and TRBJ2-5; 15 positions agree with TRBD2. Germline V gene sequence: CDR1 MNHNY, CDR2 SVGAGI (reference sequence). With V trimmed by 5 bases and J by 5 bases, 12 bases remained unmatched. CDR3 length: 18 residues.

The rearrangement uses TRBV11-2 and TRBJ1-3; 10 bases map to TRBD1. With V trimmed by 5 bases and J by 4 bases, 5 bases remained unmatched. The germline CDR1 and CDR2 sequences are SGHAT and FQNNGV. This CDR3 contains 15 residues. CDR3 in DNA: TGTGCCAGCAGCCTAGGGACAGGGGTCGGAAACACCATATATTTT. As protein: CASSLGTGVGNTIYF.

V usage is TRBV4-2 and J usage is TRBJ1-4, with a tentative D call TRBD1 (6 bases). CDR1 and CDR2 from the germline V gene are LGHNA and YNFKEQ. With 1 base removed from V and 8 bases from J, the gap between germline ends came to 20 bases. The CDR3 contains 17 residues. CDR3 protein: CASSQGQAGPGQEKLFF. The CDR3 nucleotides read TGTGCCAGCAGCCAAGGACAGGCAGGACCAGGACAGGAAAAACTGTTTTTT.

Worth noting for this clone: Other DNA variants within this sample encode the same CDR3. The chain couples TRBV12-5 to TRBJ1-1; 9 bases agree with TRBD1. Trimming removed 6 bases from V and 5 bases from J; junction bases left unmatched: 4. Germline V gives CDR1 LGHNT, CDR2 FRNRAP. The CDR3 runs 13 residues. CDR3 amino acids: CASGRQGGTEAFF. The DNA of the CDR3 is TGTGCTAGTGGCCGACAGGGGGGGACTGAAGCTTTCTTT.

V and J are TRBV18 and TRBJ2-1, with D unclear. Germline V CDR1 and CDR2: KGHSH, LQKENI. The CDR3 totals 17 residues. Trimming pared 2 bases from V and 0 bases from J, leaving 14 bases between. CDR3 sequence: CASSPSSGPLSYNEQFF. The CDR3 nucleotides are TGTGCCAGCTCACCAAGTTCCGGTCCCCTCTCCTACAATGAGCAGTTCTTC.

This clone came up once. V and J are TRBV12-3 or TRBV12-4 and TRBJ1-5; D call uncertain. CDR3 size: 13 residues. Trimming stripped 2 bases from V and 9 bases from J, with 11 bases between. CDR3 loop: CASSLTPPGPQHF. CDR3 bases: TGTGCCAGCAGTTTAACTCCTCCCGGGCCCCAGCATTTT.

The chain carries TRBV7-9 and TRBJ1-2; D is unclear. Per the germline V gene, CDR1 is SEHNR and CDR2 is FQNEAQ (reference sequence). This CDR3 region has 13 residues. Trimming left V 3 bases short and J 7 bases short, with 12 bases between. CDR3 loop: CASSFDGEGGYTF. The CDR3 DNA follows: TGTGCCAGCAGCTTTGACGGAGAGGGTGGCTACACCTTC.

The chain has TRBV24-1 and TRBJ2-1, with TRBD1 matching over 8 bases. The V gene end was trimmed by 4 bases and the J gene end by 0 bases; junction bases not matched to a gene: 4. Germline lookup yields CDR1 KGHDR and CDR2 SFDVKD. The CDR3 is made up of 16 amino acids. CDR3 in DNA: TGTGCCACCAGTGACGGCAGGGGGCACTCCTACAATGAGCAGTTCTTC. Translation: CATSDGRGHSYNEQFF.

The J gene is TRBJ1-1, the V gene TRBV6-1, with D uncertain. Trimming removed 2 bases at V and 1 base at J, with 5 bases between. Germline CDR1 reads MNHNS; CDR2 reads SASEGT. CDR3 length equals 13 residues. The CDR3 spells CASSEHRNTEAFF. The CDR3 DNA sequence: TGTGCCAGCAGTGAACACAGGAACACTGAAGCTTTCTTT.

The genes are TRBV27 and TRBJ2-7; D might be TRBD1 (5 bases). CDR1 is MNHEY, CDR2 SMNVEV, per germline (reference sequence). Trimming took 5 bases from V and 6 from J, leaving 14 bases between them. The CDR3 runs 13 residues. The CDR3 bases are TGTGCCAGCAGTCTACAGGCCTTCGGCGAGCAGTACTTC. Translation: CASSLQAFGEQYF.

This clone showed up just a few times. V and J are TRBV25-1 and TRBJ1-1; D might be TRBD1 (6 bases). The CDR3 loop spans 15 amino acids. V was shortened by 5 bases and J by 7 bases, with 20 bases between the two germline ends. Germline values: CDR1 MGHDK, CDR2 SYGVNS. The CDR3 coding sequence is TGTGCCAGCAGTCAGAGACAGGAGAACAGTGATGAAGCTTTCTTT. Translating it yields CASSQRQENSDEAFF.